What follows are 29 T cell receptor beta chains derived from one specimen sequenced in a study of T-cell reconstitution after alpha-beta-depleted transplantation in children. A library of TCRbeta sequences, prepared with unique molecular identifiers, was generated. MiXCR was run by TCRdb on the PCR reads, yielding one entry per CDR3 protein. The table includes 480,000 or so distinct CDR3 sequences, more than 9% detected once. This specimen consisted of PBMCs, obtained before TCRalphabeta/CD19-depleted stem cell transplant. Source of these receptors: a child aged 2 to 10 with inherited bone marrow failure, due to receive a stem cell transplant.

This clonotype was recorded many times. The V gene is TRBV5-1, the J gene TRBJ2-1; D is unclear. V gave up 4 bases and J gave up 14 bases, with 16 bases separating them. Germline CDR1 is SGHRS and CDR2 is YFSETQ. The CDR3 totals 12 residues. CDR3 coding DNA: TGCGCCAGCAGCCCCGGCGACACTGGGGAGTTCTTC. Its protein is CASSPGDTGEFF.

This clonotype was picked up many times. V and J are TRBV29-1 and TRBJ2-1; D perhaps matches TRBD2 (6 bases). The CDR3 sequence is 13 residues long. Trimming pared 5 bases from V and 4 bases from J, leaving 12 bases between. Per germline, CDR1 SQVTM and CDR2 ANQGSEA. CDR3 region: CSVQREAYNEQFF. Here the CDR3 DNA reads TGCAGCGTTCAGAGGGAGGCTTACAATGAGCAGTTCTTC.

This clonotype has only a few counts. The genes are TRBV28 and TRBJ2-7; D is ambiguous. Trimming pared 1 base from V and 6 bases from J, leaving 7 bases between. CDR1 is MDHEN and CDR2 is SYDVKM in the germline V gene. The CDR3 sequence is 12 residues long. The CDR3 bases are TGTGCCAGCAGTTTATATCAGTTCGAGCAGTACTTC. It encodes CASSLYQFEQYF. Together with reference TRBV28 and TRBJ2-7, the CDR3 gives the full variable domain: DVKVTQSSRYLVKRTGEKVFLECVQDMDHENMFWYRQDPGLGLRLIYFSYDVKMKEKGDIPEGYSVSREKKERFSLILESASTNQTSMYLCASSLYQFEQYFGPGTRLTVT.

This clonotype turned up a few times. The chain recombines TRBV28 with TRBJ1-5, with a weak D call TRBD1 (5 bases). Trimming pared 3 bases from V and 5 bases from J, leaving 23 bases between. CDR3 size: 18 residues. Looked up from germline, CDR1 is MDHEN and CDR2 is SYDVKM. CDR3 region: CASSFLARGGNLDQPQHF. The CDR3 region has the DNA TGTGCCAGCAGTTTTTTGGCGCGGGGGGGGAATTTGGATCAGCCCCAGCATTTT.

In this sample, this clonotype turned up many times. The chain recombines TRBV4-1 with TRBJ2-5; a weak D match, TRBD2 (5 bases). The V gene's germline CDR1 is MGHRA and CDR2 YSYEKL. The CDR3 runs to 14 residues. The ends were cut back, 1 base at V and 4 bases at J, with 10 bases in the middle. This CDR3 reads CASSQAGIRETQYF. CDR3 in DNA: TGCGCCAGCAGCCAAGCGGGAATTCGAGAGACCCAGTACTTC.

This clonotype was observed at least ten times. The J gene is TRBJ2-1, the V gene TRBV7-9, with D possibly TRBD2 on 6 matching bases. Germline CDR1 SEHNR, CDR2 FQNEAQ (reference sequence). V was trimmed by 6 bases and J by 8 bases, leaving 14 bases between them. The CDR3 runs 13 residues. DNA of the CDR3: TGTGCCAGCAGTTCGACTAGTTGGGATGAGCAGTTCTTC. The encoded protein is CASSSTSWDEQFF.

This clonotype has ten or more counts. The chain employs TRBV29-1 and TRBJ2-1; a possible D gene is TRBD2 (6 bases). The CDR3 is 11 amino acids. Trimming shortened V by 6 bases and J by 7 bases, and 10 bases separated the two germline ends. Germline values: CDR1 SQVTM, CDR2 ANQGSEA. CDR3 sequence reads: CSVTGSNEQFF. The DNA for the CDR3 is TGCAGCGTGACCGGGAGTAATGAGCAGTTCTTC.

This clonotype appeared a few times. V gene TRBV20-1 combines with J gene TRBJ2-7, with D possibly matching TRBD2 (5 bases). V gave up 5 bases and J gave up 2 bases, with 19 bases separating them. Germline CDR1 reads DFQATT; CDR2 reads SNEGSKA (reference sequence). The CDR3 extends over 15 amino acids. The CDR3 region is CSAATAGDPAYEQYF. The CDR3 coding sequence is TGCAGTGCTGCTACTGCCGGGGATCCCGCCTACGAGCAGTACTTC.

This clonotype was seen many times. The chain is built from TRBV5-1 and TRBJ2-5, with D possibly TRBD2 on 5 matching bases. CDR1 SGHRS and CDR2 YFSETQ come from the germline V gene. Trimming took 1 base from V and 1 from J, leaving 14 bases between them. CDR3 length: 16 amino acids. In DNA, the CDR3 is TGCGCCAGCAGCTTGCCGACTGGGCGGGCCCAAGAGACCCAGTACTTC. It specifies CASSLPTGRAQETQYF. Combining the CDR3 with reference TRBV5-1 and TRBJ2-5 gives the whole variable domain KAGVTQTPRYLIKTRGQQVTLSCSPISGHRSVSWYQQTPGQGLQFLFEYFSETQRNKGNFPGRFSGRQFSNSRSEMNVSTLELGDSALYLCASSLPTGRAQETQYFGPGTRLLVL.

This clonotype was seen many times. This chain joins TRBV15 and TRBJ2-1; possibly TRBD1 or TRBD2 for D (5 bases each). Germline lookup yields CDR1 LNHNV and CDR2 YYDKDF (reference sequence). The CDR3 spans 14 residues. V gave up 1 base and J gave up 7 bases, with 11 bases separating them. CDR3 loop: CATSRAGPGNEQFF. The CDR3, as DNA: TGTGCCACCAGCAGAGCGGGGCCGGGGAATGAGCAGTTCTTC.

The chain joins TRBV5-1 to TRBJ1-2; D uncertain. This CDR3 contains 13 residues. Per germline, CDR1 SGHRS and CDR2 YFSETQ. V lost 0 bases and J 3 bases, leaving 6 bases between the germline ends. DNA for the CDR3: TGCGCCAGCAGCTTGGACAAAGACTATGGCTACACCTTC. As protein: CASSLDKDYGYTF.

There are many counts of this clonotype. One end of the junction does not line up with germline, which may come from a read error. J is TRBJ2-5 and V is TRBV7-7; TRBD2 agrees at 7 bases. From germline, CDR1 is SSHAT and CDR2 FNYEAQ (reference sequence). CDR3 length: 17 amino acids. CDR3 sequence reads: CASSLEASGGLGETQYF. In nucleotides, the CDR3 is TGTGCTAGCAGCTTAGAGGCTAGCGGAGGCTTGGGAGAGACCCAGTACTTC.

This clonotype showed up just a few times. The rearrangement links TRBV5-1 to TRBJ2-3, with 7 bases aligning to TRBD1. Germline V gene sequence: CDR1 SGHRS, CDR2 YFSETQ. The CDR3 is 15 residues long. V lost 4 bases, J lost 3 bases, and 8 bases stayed unmatched. The DNA of the CDR3 is TGCGCCAGCAGCCCGGGACAGTTTCGGACAGATACGCAGTATTTT. Its protein product is CASSPGQFRTDTQYF.

This clonotype has a handful of counts. Written as DNA, the CDR3 is TGTGCCAGCAGTCTCCAGGGAAGGGTGAACACTGAAGCTTTCTTT. Translation: CASSLQGRVNTEAFF. The chain couples TRBV27 to TRBJ1-1; perhaps TRBD1 as D (5 bases). The ends were cut back, 5 bases at V and 0 bases at J, with 13 bases in the middle. The CDR3 extends over 15 amino acids. Germline CDR1 is MNHEY and CDR2 is SMNVEV (reference sequence).

The chain employs TRBV28 and TRBJ1-3; D might be TRBD1 (5 bases). V was cut by 10 bases and J by 6 bases, with 19 bases left in between. This CDR3 is 14 amino acids long. Germline V gene data show CDR1 as MDHEN and CDR2 as SYDVKM. The CDR3 coding sequence is TGTGCCACACGGTGGGGCAGATCCACAAACACCATATATTTT. It codes for CATRWGRSTNTIYF. The full variable domain, with the rest looked up from reference TRBV28 and TRBJ1-3, is DVKVTQSSRYLVKRTGEKVFLECVQDMDHENMFWYRQDPGLGLRLIYFSYDVKMKEKGDIPEGYSVSREKKERFSLILESASTNQTSMYLCATRWGRSTNTIYFGEGSWLTVV.

This clonotype was seen ten or more times. V gene TRBV12-3 or TRBV12-4 combines with J gene TRBJ2-1; the D gene is possibly TRBD2 (5 bases). V dropped 4 bases and J dropped 8 bases, with 21 bases sitting between them. This CDR3 spans 16 amino acids. The CDR3 loop reads CASSSRVAYTRDEQFF. In nucleotides, the CDR3 is TGTGCCAGCAGTTCGCGGGTAGCCTACACGCGGGATGAGCAGTTCTTC.

There are many counts of this clonotype. The chain recombines TRBV6-4 with TRBJ2-1, with D perhaps matching TRBD1 (5 bases). Trimming stripped 3 bases from V and 5 bases from J, with 8 bases between. This CDR3 is built from 13 residues. Germline V gene sequence: CDR1 MRHNA, CDR2 SNTAGT. The CDR3 DNA is TGTGCCAGCAGTGAAGACAGCCACAATGAGCAGTTCTTC. This sequence encodes CASSEDSHNEQFF.

Many counts were recorded for this clonotype. V usage is TRBV29-1 and J usage is TRBJ1-6; 7 bases agree with TRBD1. Germline V lookup: CDR1 SQVTM, CDR2 ANQGSEA. The CDR3 loop spans 14 amino acids. The junction had 6 bases not matched to a gene; V was cut back by 5 bases and J by 5 bases. The CDR3 nucleotides read TGCAGCGTTAGGGGGCCGGGAGATAATTCACCCCTCCACTTT. It is translated as CSVRGPGDNSPLHF. Full variable domain (outside the CDR3, taken from reference TRBV29-1 and TRBJ1-6): SAVISQKPSRDICQRGTSLTIQCQVDSQVTMMFWYRQQPGQSLTLIATANQGSEATYESGFVIDKFPISRPNLTFSTLTVSNMSPEDSSIYLCSVRGPGDNSPLHFGNGTRLTVT.

This clonotype occurred many times. As DNA, the CDR3 is TGCAGTGCTAGATCGGTCCTAGCGGCCTACGAGCAGTACTTC. Its protein is CSARSVLAAYEQYF. The rearrangement uses TRBV20-1 and TRBJ2-7, with 7 nucleotides matching TRBD2. CDR1 is DFQATT and CDR2 is SNEGSKA in the germline V gene (reference sequence). Trimming at V came to 2 bases and at J to 2 bases, leaving 6 bases not matched to a gene. The CDR3 length is 14 residues.

This clonotype was seen ten or more times. The CDR3 is CSARQAGVAGELFF. CDR3 DNA sequence: TGCAGTGCTAGACAGGCCGGAGTTGCCGGGGAGCTGTTTTTT. The J gene is TRBJ2-2, the V gene TRBV20-1; no clear D gene. The CDR3 runs 14 residues. Trimming cost V 2 bases and J 6 bases, with 13 bases left between them. The germline V gene has CDR1 DFQATT and CDR2 SNEGSKA (reference sequence).

This clonotype appeared many times. This chain joins TRBV27 and TRBJ1-4, with 9 bases that match TRBD1. The CDR3 totals 14 residues. Trimming took 5 bases from V and 7 from J; bases not matched to a gene: 5. CDR1 is MNHEY, CDR2 SMNVEV, per germline (reference sequence). CDR3: CASSPGQGIEKLFF. The CDR3 bases are TGTGCCAGCAGTCCGGGACAGGGTATTGAAAAACTGTTTTTT.

This clonotype was detected ten times or more. The chain joins TRBV7-9 to TRBJ2-5; 7 bases align to TRBD1. V lost 5 bases and J lost 2; bases outside the gene matches: 5. CDR3 length: 14 residues. The V gene's germline CDR1 is SEHNR and CDR2 FQNEAQ (reference sequence). As DNA, the CDR3 is TGTGCCAGCAGCCCCAAGGACAGGCAAGAGACCCAGTACTTC. Amino acid sequence: CASSPKDRQETQYF.

This chain links TRBV10-3 with TRBJ2-2; TRBD1 aligns across 9 bases. V shed 5 bases, J shed 8 bases, and the junction held 6 bases outside the gene matches. Germline CDR1 and CDR2: ENHRY and SYGVKD. The CDR3 contains 14 residues. CDR3 protein: CAISRDRDVGELFF. The CDR3 DNA is TGTGCCATCAGTCGGGACAGGGATGTTGGGGAGCTGTTTTTT.

This clonotype was detected a few times. The rearrangement uses TRBV4-3 and TRBJ2-6, with 9 nucleotides matching TRBD1. Germline CDR1 and CDR2: LGHNA and YSLEER. After removal of 7 bases from V and 4 bases from J, the junction contained 14 bases not matched to a gene. CDR3 length: 18 amino acids. The CDR3 loop is CASTRRSGQGFGANVLTF. The CDR3 coding sequence is TGCGCCAGCACCCGTCGATCGGGACAGGGCTTCGGGGCCAACGTCCTGACTTTC.

Only a few counts were recorded for this clonotype. The J gene is TRBJ2-3, the V gene TRBV30; D possibly corresponds to TRBD2 (5 bases). The germline gives CDR1 GTSNPN, CDR2 SVGIG (reference sequence). This CDR3 comprises 14 residues. V lost 3 bases to trimming and J lost 2 bases, with 12 bases between them. As DNA, the CDR3 is TGTGCCTGGAGCGGGGATAGCGACACAGATACGCAGTATTTT. This codes for CAWSGDSDTDTQYF.

The rearrangement joins TRBV29-1 to TRBJ1-3; possible D gene TRBD1, 5 bases. From germline, CDR1 is SQVTM and CDR2 ANQGSEA. V lost 4 bases and J 9 bases, leaving 19 bases between the germline ends. This CDR3 spans 14 amino acids. CDR3 sequence reads: CSVGEFLQGGTIYF. CDR3 bases: TGCAGCGTTGGGGAATTTCTTCAGGGTGGCACCATATATTTT.

This clonotype has ten or more counts. The chain employs TRBV20-1 and TRBJ2-7, with a possible D match to TRBD1 (6 bases). The CDR3 loop spans 12 amino acids. V was shortened by 6 bases and J by 2 bases, with 11 bases between the two germline ends. Germline-derived CDR1 and CDR2 are DFQATT and SNEGSKA (reference sequence). CDR3 sequence reads: CSAKRTAYEQYF. DNA for the CDR3: TGCAGTGCAAAGCGGACAGCCTACGAGCAGTACTTC.

As for this clonotype: This may stem from a read error, because a much larger clone lies one nucleotide away. The V call is TRBV7-2, the J call TRBJ2-7, with unresolved D. The length of the CDR3 is 11 residues. V dropped 2 bases and J dropped 10 bases, with 9 bases sitting between them. Per the germline V gene, CDR1 is SGHTA and CDR2 is FQGNSA. CDR3 DNA sequence: TGTGCCAGCAGCTTAAACATCGACCAGTACTTC. Translation gives CASSLNIDQYF.

The chain has TRBV2 and TRBJ2-3; TRBD2 aligns across 9 bases. CDR1 is SNHLY, CDR2 FYNNEI, per germline. The CDR3 runs to 15 residues. With 0 bases clipped from V and 6 bases from J, the junction kept 4 bases outside the gene matches. CDR3 DNA sequence: TGTGCCAGCAGTGAAGCAGCGCGGGGGGGGGATACGCAGTATTTT. This sequence encodes CASSEAARGGDTQYF.